This T cell receptor (beta chain) was observed in a study of regulatory T cells in long-lasting Graves disease. Assembly of TCR beta libraries relied on iRepertoire HTBI primers together with Arm-PCR of CDR3 regions. TCRdb reprocessed the multiplex PCR reads via MiXCR and lists one record per CDR3 protein. The sample records around 430,000 distinct CDR3 sequences, under 25% being singletons. Noted time point: persistent/refractory GD, antithyroid drugs over 5 years with positive TRAb. PBMCs were the source of the RNA used for TCR sequencing. This clonotype was detected many times. Trimming shortened V by 5 bases and J by 4 bases, and 15 bases separated the two germline ends. CDR3 length: 15 residues.

This clonotype originated in a female donor with Graves disease. The sample in question was peripheral blood mononuclear cells (PBMCs), obtained when the disease was refractory, from a patient treated with antithyroid drugs. This rearrangement joins TRBV12-3 or TRBV12-4 to TRBJ1-5; TRBD1 is a possible D gene (5 bases). In DNA, the CDR3 is TGTGCCAGCAGTAGACGGACGGGACCTAATCAGCCCCAGCATTTT. Its translation is CASSRRTGPNQPQHF.